The clone carrying this T cell receptor beta chain was detected a few times. The target antigen is unknown. The V and J ends lost 3 bases and 6 bases respectively, with 10 bases between them. The CDR3 is 13 amino acids. Germline lookup yields CDR1 SGHTA and CDR2 FQGTGA. The TCR beta cDNA libraries carried unique molecular identifiers. Roughly 500,000 cDNA molecules came from about 1 to 10 million T cells. In TCRdb, the PCR reads were re-called with MiXCR into one record per CDR3 protein. Of 740,000 or so distinct CDR3 sequences in the sample, approximately 57% were seen once. This sample is drawn from a study of post-analysis software for immune sequencing data. About the research overall: Multiple sclerosis in the patients followed relapsing-remitting, secondary progressive and progressive-relapsing courses. Study outcomes and limitations: Multiple sclerosis patients had significantly lower normalized Chao1 diversity than controls. Roughly 5 TRBV segments occurring more often in patients than controls included TRBV5-6, TRBV5-1 and TRBV20-1.

The origin of this receptor is a girl aged 10 to 17 with multiple sclerosis. The chain is built from TRBV7-3 and TRBJ2-3; D is unclear. The specimen was blood. The CDR3 nucleotides are TGTGCCAGCAGCTTTACGATTATGGATACGCAGTATTTT. Protein: CASSFTIMDTQYF.